Listed below are T cell receptor beta chains from one sample, sequenced in a study of CD8+ T cells in alopecia areata. Libraries were prepared by immunoSEQ multiplex PCR; TCRdb keeps only in-frame clonotypes and omits some of them. The sample lists about 180,000 clones, less than 80% seen once, with around 10% in the top ten. This material consisted of CD8+ T cells sorted from blood, taken at week 0. The receptor set was obtained from a human donor with alopecia areata. Each CDR3 is given with its conserved first and last residue. A D gene is named only where the DNA matches it firmly. The size of a clone is reported for some rows only, either as once, few or many, or as a class for expanded clones.

V	size	J	D	CDR3
TRBV29-1	-	TRBJ2-1	-	CSVEYAKLAYNEQFF
TRBV6-5	once	TRBJ1-1	-	CASSWVIDSNTEAFF
TRBV15	-	TRBJ1-5	-	CATSRPDTALGQPQHF
TRBV5-1	-	TRBJ2-7	TRBD1	CATSDRGPGEQYF
TRBV6-6	-	TRBJ2-7	-	CASSHRDLFYEQYF
TRBV21-1	-	TRBJ2-2	-	CASSITSGGLTGELFF
TRBV5-1	-	TRBJ2-7	-	CASSLDGAYEQYF
TRBV15	-	TRBJ2-7	TRBD1	CATSRDLGQGYEQYF
TRBV10-3	-	TRBJ2-1	-	CAISERFWDSADNEQFF
TRBV7-9	-	TRBJ1-1	-	CASSAPDGTEAFF
TRBV2	-	TRBJ2-1	-	CASIGRRDEQFF
TRBV7-9	-	TRBJ2-3	-	CASSLAGGTDTQYF
TRBV13	-	TRBJ2-5	TRBD1	CASSPRTGEETQYF
TRBV7-9	few	TRBJ2-5	-	CASGASFQTQYF
TRBV30	once	TRBJ2-6	-	CAWSPSHSGANVLTF
TRBV9	-	TRBJ2-2	-	CASSVTGELFF
TRBV12-5	many	TRBJ1-1	-	CASSESTEAFF
TRBV28	-	TRBJ1-4	-	CASNGRIRRGEKLFF
TRBV7-9	few	TRBJ1-4	TRBD1	CASSYQGAEKLFF
TRBV5-1	-	TRBJ2-5	-	CASSFWWTQYF
TRBV27	-	TRBJ2-7	-	CASSTITGSSYEQYF
TRBV2	-	TRBJ2-2	-	CASRENTGELFF
TRBV4-1	-	TRBJ2-2	-	CASSQDRVELFF
TRBV5-1	-	TRBJ2-7	-	CASSSSRGGDEQYF
TRBV12-5	few	TRBJ2-1	-	CASGRDNEQFF
TRBV30	-	TRBJ1-5	-	CAWGRVSNQPQHF
TRBV5-6	once	TRBJ2-7	TRBD2	CASSWKGSGGGYEQYF
TRBV29-1	-	TRBJ2-7	-	CSVRTDYEQYF